This entry describes one T cell receptor beta chain. This receptor's antigen is unknown. No much larger clone is present one base from it, and per-base qualities are unavailable. The data stem from a study of blood T cell repertoires in COVID-19 (dated by TCRdb to the early 2020s). Background on the whole study: The collaborator samples originated in the United States, Italy and Spain and spanned the acute and convalescent phases of COVID-19. The material from the prospective study consisted of cDNA or gDNA derived from T cells, B-cell-depleted T cells, or PBMCs. Deeply sampled blood TCRbeta repertoires from subjects exposed to, actively infected with, or recovered from COVID-19 were included in the dataset. The repertoires were released in a freely available public database intended as a resource for research on the immune response to SARS-CoV-2. Samples came from the ongoing ImmuneRACE study (first 160 participants) plus 1,254 subjects from 6 global collaborators. A de-identified subject ID, COVID-19 status, age in years and sex were almost always included in the sample metadata. HLA class I and class II types, where available, came from metadata supplied by the sample provider rather than from assay-based typing.

TCRbeta CDR3 regions were amplified from genomic DNA using the immunoSEQ Assay, a bias-controlled multiplex PCR. The original methods were these. The number of nucleated cells in each sample was estimated from the amplification of reference gene primers within the assay. Sequence reads were collapsed and filtered to measure the absolute abundance of every unique TCRbeta CDR3 rearrangement. For each sample, productive Simpson clonality was calculated as the square root of Simpson's diversity index over productive rearrangements. The clones in this table, taken by TCRdb from immuneACCESS, are in-frame only. Not every clone is retained; where verified, under half of the shortfall comes from an unresolved V gene, and the cause of the rest is unknown. The V and J calls and the clone size are those of that table, but D and trimming were determined from the DNA. The sample profile shows about 110,000 clones; approximately 70% of them were found once. The top ten constitute approximately 6.2% of the sample.

Results the study describes overall, beyond this receptor: Clinical and demographic metadata were provided uncurated, with the amount varying by source and participant.

CDR1 and CDR2, per the germline V gene, are SGDLS and YYNGEE. The CDR3 has 17 amino acids, counting the end cysteine and phenylalanine. The only DNA kept is the CDR3, 51 bases in frame from the first base. Between the V and J ends, shortened by 0 bases and 4 bases respectively, the junction contains 17 bases. Each collaborating institution followed its own protocols to collect whole blood in K2EDTA tubes. For TCRbeta analysis, collaborators shipped samples in one of three forms: frozen whole blood, isolated PBMCs, or DNA extracted from either of those sample types. Input material: peripheral blood. The sequence was obtained from a man older than 75 with acute or convalescent COVID-19. This sequence uses TRBV9 and TRBJ2-1; the D gene is perhaps TRBD2, from 6 matching bases. The nucleotide sequence reads as follows: TGTGCCAGCAGCGTAGAAGGAGGGGCGTGGGGATACAATGAGCAGTTCTTC. The translation is CASSVEGGAWGYNEQFF.